Following are 8 T cell receptor beta chains from one sample sequenced in a study of shared clonotypes between healthy human individuals. Generated by immunoSEQ multiplex PCR, the TCRdb table keeps only in-frame clones and is missing some. The data show 2 million to 2.5 million clones, roughly 95% seen once. Sequencing was performed on naive CD4+ T cells sorted from blood. This sample's subset: CD45RA+ positively selected. The receptors were sampled from a man younger than 30 in good health.

J is TRBJ2-6 and V is TRBV7-2; possibly TRBD1 for D (6 bases). V was shortened by 5 bases and J by 1 base, with 9 bases between the two germline ends. In germline, CDR1 is SGHTA, CDR2 FQGNSA. The CDR3 loop spans 15 amino acids. The CDR3 DNA reads as TGTGCCAGCAGCCCACAGGGATCTGGGGCCAACGTCCTGACTTTC. Protein: CASSPQGSGANVLTF.

In nucleotides, the CDR3 is TGTGCCAGTATGCCCGGGGACAATAGCGGGAGGGCTCCGTTCTTC. Its protein product is CASMPGDNSGRAPFF. The J gene is TRBJ2-1, the V gene TRBV19, with TRBD2 matching 11 bases. The CDR3 extends over 15 amino acids. V gave up 7 bases and J gave up 15 bases; unmatched junction bases: 17. CDR1 is LNHDA, CDR2 SQIVND, per germline (reference sequence).

Here the CDR3 DNA reads TGTGCCACCAGCAGAGAAACGGGATCCGGGGAGCTGTTTTTT. Amino acid sequence: CATSRETGSGELFF. The chain is built from TRBV15 and TRBJ2-2; the D gene is possibly TRBD2 (5 bases). The germline gives CDR1 LNHNV, CDR2 YYDKDF (reference sequence). The V end lost 0 bases, the J end lost 6 bases, and 8 bases lay between the germline ends. There are 14 residues in the CDR3.

The gene calls are TRBV19 and TRBJ1-2; tentative D call: TRBD1 (5 bases). CDR1 and CDR2 from the germline V gene are LNHDA and SQIVND (reference sequence). The CDR3 is 13 amino acids. V lost 3 bases, J lost 4 bases, and 9 bases lay in between. In DNA form, the CDR3 reads TGTGCCAGTAGTATTGCGGGACCCTATGGCTACACCTTC. It yields the protein CASSIAGPYGYTF.

The V gene is TRBV4-1, the J gene TRBJ2-3, with no clear D. The CDR3 runs to 16 residues. Trimming cost V 1 base and J 0 bases, with 11 bases left between them. Germline V gene lookup returns CDR1 MGHRA and CDR2 YSYEKL. The CDR3 is CASSQAGALSTDTQYF. The DNA of the CDR3 is TGCGCCAGCAGCCAAGCAGGAGCGTTGAGCACAGATACGCAGTATTTT.

V is TRBV19 and J is TRBJ2-7; 10 bases agree with TRBD2. With 3 bases clipped from V and 4 bases from J, the junction kept 6 bases outside the gene matches. Germline V gene sequence: CDR1 LNHDA, CDR2 SQIVND (reference sequence). CDR3 size: 15 residues. This CDR3 is CASSMSGGASYEQYF. CDR3 coding DNA: TGTGCCAGTAGTATGAGCGGGGGGGCGAGTTACGAGCAGTACTTC.

As concerns this clone: Sequence at one end of the junction differs from germline and may be a read error. The rearrangement links TRBV5-6 to TRBJ1-2, with D perhaps matching TRBD1 (6 bases). CDR3 length: 14 residues. Germline V gene sequence: CDR1 SGHDT, CDR2 YYEEEE. CDR3 residues: CASSATGRPGGCTF. DNA of the CDR3: TGTGCCAGCAGCGCGACAGGTCGACCGGGTGGCTGCACCTTC.

The chain is built from TRBV10-3 and TRBJ1-2; D unresolved. Germline V lookup: CDR1 ENHRY, CDR2 SYGVKD. The CDR3 contains 12 residues. Trimming took 2 bases from V and 4 from J, leaving 5 bases between them. CDR3 region: CAISEPSYGYTF. The CDR3 DNA is TGTGCCATCAGTGAGCCGAGCTATGGCTACACCTTC.